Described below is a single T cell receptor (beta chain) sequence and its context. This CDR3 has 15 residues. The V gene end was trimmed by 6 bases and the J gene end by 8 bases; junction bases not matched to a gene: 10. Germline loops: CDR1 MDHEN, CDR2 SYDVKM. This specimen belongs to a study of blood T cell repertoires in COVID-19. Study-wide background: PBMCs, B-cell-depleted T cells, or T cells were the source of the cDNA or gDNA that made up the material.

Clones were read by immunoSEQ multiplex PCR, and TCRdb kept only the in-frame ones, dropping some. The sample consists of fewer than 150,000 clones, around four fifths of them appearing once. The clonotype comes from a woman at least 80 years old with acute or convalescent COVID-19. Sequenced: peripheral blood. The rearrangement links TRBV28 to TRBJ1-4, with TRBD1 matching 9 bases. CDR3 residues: CASSDTGGSREKLFF. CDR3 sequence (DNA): TGTGCCAGCAGCGACACAGGGGGCTCTCGAGAAAAACTGTTTTTT.